This TCR beta chain stems from a study of blood T cell repertoires in COVID-19. Whole-study context: Some COVID-19 samples were acute and others convalescent; all came from the United States, Italy and Spain. T cells, B-cell-depleted T cells, or PBMCs supplied cDNA or gDNA.

This CDR3 region has 16 residues. J was trimmed by 1 base and V by 0 bases; bases with no gene match: 4. The germline V gene encodes CDR1 SGHDT and CDR2 YYEEEE. Profiling relied on immunoSEQ multiplex PCR, and the TCRdb table lists in-frame clones only, not all of them. The sample contains 60,000 to 85,000 clones, around 88% of which appear only once. The chain recombines TRBV5-6 with TRBJ1-1, with 9 positions matching TRBD1. Source material: peripheral blood. The source is a woman aged 80 or over with active or convalescent COVID-19. CDR3 DNA sequence: TGTGCCAGCAGCTTGGACAGGGGGCGTTCGAACACTGAAGCTTTCTTT. It specifies CASSLDRGRSNTEAFF. Supplemented by reference TRBV5-6 and TRBJ1-1, the full variable domain reads DAGVTQSPTHLIKTRGQQVTLRCSPKSGHDTVSWYQQALGQGPQFIFQYYEEEERQRGNFPDRFSGHQFPNYSSELNVNALLLGDSALYLCASSLDRGRSNTEAFFGQGTRLTVV.